These 20 T cell receptor beta chains were sequenced from one sample in a study of T cell responses to AZD1222 COVID-19 vaccine. Produced via immunoSEQ multiplex PCR; TCRdb's table is partial and in-frame only. The table includes about 120,000 clones, roughly 88% detected once. Specimen: peripheral blood, collected on day 0 of AZD1222 vaccination. The origin of the receptors is an adult in good health.

This clone has a handful of counts. This chain uses TRBV7-8 with TRBJ1-2, with a weak D call TRBD1 (5 bases). Trimming pared 1 base from V and 4 bases from J, leaving 13 bases between. CDR1 is SGHVS and CDR2 is FQNEAQ in the germline V gene. The CDR3 length is 15 residues. Written as DNA, the CDR3 is TGTGCCAGCAGCTTAGGGCCGGGGCCGACCTATGGCTACACCTTC. Its translation is CASSLGPGPTYGYTF.

The rearrangement links TRBV30 to TRBJ2-3; D is perhaps TRBD1 (6 bases). The V gene's germline CDR1 is GTSNPN and CDR2 SVGIG (reference sequence). The CDR3 runs to 13 residues. V shed 2 bases and J shed 5 bases, with 11 bases lying between them. CDR3 nucleotide sequence: TGTGCCTGGAGTAAGGGGGAAGTAGATACGCAGTATTTT. This codes for CAWSKGEVDTQYF.

The rearrangement uses TRBV7-9 and TRBJ1-1; D may be TRBD1 (6 bases). The V gene's germline CDR1 is SEHNR and CDR2 FQNEAQ (reference sequence). V was cut by 8 bases and J by 5 bases, with 12 bases left in between. The CDR3 length is 12 residues. CDR3 DNA: TGTGCCAGCGGTGGGGGCGGGACTGAAGCTTTCTTT. This translates into CASGGGGTEAFF.

This clone appeared once. V and J are TRBV28 and TRBJ1-6; D gene unclear. Trimming removed 3 bases at V and 7 bases at J, with 16 bases between. The CDR3 loop spans 16 amino acids. Germline CDR1 reads MDHEN; CDR2 reads SYDVKM. The CDR3 nucleotides read TGTGCCAGCAGTTTTGGCGAGGGAATTAGGAATTCACCCCTCCACTTT. This codes for CASSFGEGIRNSPLHF.

The chain employs TRBV19 and TRBJ1-5, with unresolved D. This CDR3 comprises 17 residues. The germline CDR1 and CDR2 sequences are LNHDA and SQIVND (reference sequence). The V end lost 0 bases, the J end lost 0 bases, and 12 bases lay between the germline ends. The CDR3 region is CASSIDPREYSNQPQHF. CDR3 DNA: TGTGCCAGTAGTATAGATCCAAGGGAATATAGCAATCAGCCCCAGCATTTT.

The V gene is TRBV6-6, the J gene TRBJ2-1, with D possibly matching TRBD2 (5 bases). Trimming shortened V by 2 bases and J by 6 bases, and 8 bases separated the two germline ends. The CDR3 covers 13 residues. Germline V gene lookup returns CDR1 MNHNY and CDR2 SVGAGI (reference sequence). The CDR3 DNA reads TGTGCCAGCAGTTACGAGGGTGCCAATGAGCAGTTCTTC. Residues: CASSYEGANEQFF.

For the CDR3, the DNA is TGTGCCAGTATTCCACAGGGAGCCACGGGGCCCCAGCATTTT. Translation: CASIPQGATGPQHF. The rearrangement links TRBV19 to TRBJ1-5; D may be TRBD1 (6 bases). CDR3 size: 14 residues. The ends were cut back, 7 bases at V and 9 bases at J, with 19 bases in the middle. Germline CDR1 LNHDA, CDR2 SQIVND (reference sequence).

The chain employs TRBV28 and TRBJ2-5, with 10 bases fitting TRBD2. After removal of 6 bases from V and 12 bases from J, the junction contained 13 bases not matched to a gene. The CDR3 has 14 residues. Looked up from germline, CDR1 is MDHEN and CDR2 is SYDVKM. Written as DNA, the CDR3 is TGTGCCAGCAGCAAAGGGGCTAGCGGGGGAGTTGAGTACTTC. Translating gives CASSKGASGGVEYF.

The chain links TRBV27 to TRBJ2-7; TRBD1 matches 9 bases. Per the germline V gene, CDR1 is MNHEY and CDR2 is SMNVEV (reference sequence). This CDR3 contains 19 residues. V lost 5 bases to trimming and J lost 2 bases; unmatched junction nucleotides: 19. CDR3 in DNA: TGTGCCAGCAGTCCCGAATGGGGACAGGGTTTCGTCGGAACCTACGAGCAGTACTTC. Translating it yields CASSPEWGQGFVGTYEQYF.

The genes are TRBV5-1 and TRBJ2-2; the match to TRBD2 covers 10 bases. The CDR3 spans 16 residues. The germline V gene encodes CDR1 SGHRS and CDR2 YFSETQ. Unmatched junction bases numbered 4, after V lost 1 base and J lost 4 bases. The CDR3 DNA follows: TGCGCCAGCAGCTTGATGGGACTAGCGAGCACCGGGGAGCTGTTTTTT. Translated: CASSLMGLASTGELFF. Drawing the rest from reference TRBV5-1 and TRBJ2-2, the complete variable domain is KAGVTQTPRYLIKTRGQQVTLSCSPISGHRSVSWYQQTPGQGLQFLFEYFSETQRNKGNFPGRFSGRQFSNSRSEMNVSTLELGDSALYLCASSLMGLASTGELFFGEGSRLTVL.

The chain has TRBV18 and TRBJ2-7; 7 bases fit TRBD2. The CDR3 is made up of 14 amino acids. The germline CDR1 and CDR2 sequences are KGHSH and LQKENI. V dropped 3 bases and J dropped 4; count of bases not matched to a gene: 6. Written as DNA, the CDR3 is TGTGCCAGCTCACCGCCTACTAGCGATTACGAGCAGTACTTC. Residues: CASSPPTSDYEQYF.

The chain couples TRBV19 to TRBJ2-7; 11 positions match TRBD2. Germline CDR1 reads LNHDA; CDR2 reads SQIVND (reference sequence). This CDR3 has 16 residues. V trimming: 3 bases; J trimming: 1 base; junction bases outside the gene matches: 5. CDR3 DNA sequence: TGTGCCAGTAGTATCACTAGCGGGAGTGCGTCCTACGAGCAGTACTTC. It is translated as CASSITSGSASYEQYF.

The V gene is TRBV2, the J gene TRBJ2-7, with D possibly being TRBD1 (6 bases). The V end lost 6 bases, the J end lost 1 base, and 10 bases lay between the germline ends. CDR1 and CDR2 from the germline V gene are SNHLY and FYNNEI. This CDR3 spans 13 amino acids. CDR3 protein: CASSPGESYEQYF. In DNA form, the CDR3 reads TGTGCCAGCAGCCCAGGGGAATCCTACGAGCAGTACTTC.

The rearrangement links TRBV18 to TRBJ2-3, with TRBD2 matching 7 bases. The CDR3 length is 16 residues. The germline gives CDR1 KGHSH, CDR2 LQKENI. The trim removed 1 base at V and 2 bases at J, leaving 6 bases unmatched. The CDR3 here is CASSPRASGYTDTQYF. The DNA of the CDR3 is TGTGCCAGCTCACCACGGGCTAGCGGATACACAGATACGCAGTATTTT.

This chain uses TRBV29-1 with TRBJ2-3, with 7 bases that match TRBD1. Germline CDR1 reads SQVTM; CDR2 reads ANQGSEA. The J segment lost 4 bases and the V segment lost 0 bases, leaving 19 bases of the junction unmatched. The CDR3 totals 19 residues. The CDR3 bases are TGCAGCGTTGAAGATTGGCAGGGGGAAGGTAGCCTGGCCGCAGATACGCAGTATTTT. This sequence encodes CSVEDWQGEGSLAADTQYF.

The chain has TRBV2 and TRBJ2-7, with D tentatively TRBD1 or TRBD2 (5 bases each). This CDR3 is 12 amino acids long. Deletions cut 11 bases from V and 1 base from J, with 12 bases between. The germline CDR1 and CDR2 sequences are SNHLY and FYNNEI. The CDR3 spells CAVGTASYEQYF. The CDR3 nucleotides are TGTGCCGTGGGGACGGCTTCCTACGAGCAGTACTTC.

For the CDR3, the DNA is TGCAGCGTTGAAACAGGGGGGGACTATGGCTACACCTTC. Translating gives CSVETGGDYGYTF. The gene calls are TRBV29-1 and TRBJ1-2; 8 nucleotides agree with TRBD1. CDR1 and CDR2 (germline): SQVTM, ANQGSEA. V shed 2 bases and J 3 bases; nucleotides not matched to a gene: 2. There are 13 residues in the CDR3.

The chain carries TRBV19 and TRBJ1-1; the D gene is possibly TRBD1 (6 bases). In germline, CDR1 is LNHDA, CDR2 SQIVND (reference sequence). The CDR3 runs to 15 residues. The germline V and J ends were trimmed by 5 bases and 0 bases, with 13 bases remaining between them. The DNA of the CDR3 is TGTGCCAGTAGTTTCAGGGGCAGCTTGAACACTGAAGCTTTCTTT. Translation: CASSFRGSLNTEAFF.

V is TRBV9 and J is TRBJ1-2, with TRBD1 identical over 9 bases. Trimming cost V 4 bases and J 6 bases; bases outside gene matches: 13. There are 16 residues in the CDR3. Germline values: CDR1 SGDLS, CDR2 YYNGEE. Here the CDR3 DNA reads TGTGCCAGCAGCCCCTCCGGGACAGGGCTTCGGGATGGCTACACCTTC. Protein product: CASSPSGTGLRDGYTF.

V usage is TRBV6-6 and J usage is TRBJ2-2; D is possibly TRBD2 (6 bases). The germline V gene encodes CDR1 MNHNY and CDR2 SVGAGI (reference sequence). V was pared by 6 bases and J by 0 bases, with 8 bases between. This CDR3 contains 14 residues. CDR3 DNA: TGTGCCAGCAGGGCTAGCGCGAACACCGGGGAGCTGTTTTTT. Protein sequence: CASRASANTGELFF.